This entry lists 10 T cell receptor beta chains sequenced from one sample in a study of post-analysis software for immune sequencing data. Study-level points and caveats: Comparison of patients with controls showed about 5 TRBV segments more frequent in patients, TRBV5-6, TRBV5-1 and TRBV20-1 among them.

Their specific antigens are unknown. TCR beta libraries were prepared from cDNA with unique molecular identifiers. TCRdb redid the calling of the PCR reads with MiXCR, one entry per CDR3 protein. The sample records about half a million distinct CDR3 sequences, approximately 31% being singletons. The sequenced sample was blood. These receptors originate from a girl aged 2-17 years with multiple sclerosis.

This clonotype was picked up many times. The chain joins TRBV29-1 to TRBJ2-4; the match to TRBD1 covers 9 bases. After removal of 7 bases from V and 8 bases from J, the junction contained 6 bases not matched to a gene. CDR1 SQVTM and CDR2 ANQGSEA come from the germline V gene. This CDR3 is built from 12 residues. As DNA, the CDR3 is TGCAGCGCTGGGACAGGGACGGACATTCAGTACTTC. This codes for CSAGTGTDIQYF. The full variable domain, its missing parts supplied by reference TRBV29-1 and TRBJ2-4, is SAVISQKPSRDICQRGTSLTIQCQVDSQVTMMFWYRQQPGQSLTLIATANQGSEATYESGFVIDKFPISRPNLTFSTLTVSNMSPEDSSIYLCSAGTGTDIQYFGAGTRLSVL.

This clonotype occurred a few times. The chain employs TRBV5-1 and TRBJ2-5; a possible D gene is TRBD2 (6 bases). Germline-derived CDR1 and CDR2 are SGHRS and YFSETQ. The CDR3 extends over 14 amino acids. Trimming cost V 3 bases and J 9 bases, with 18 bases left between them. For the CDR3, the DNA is TGCGCCAGCAGCTCCGGGACTCCCCAGAGGTCCCAGTACTTC. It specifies CASSSGTPQRSQYF.

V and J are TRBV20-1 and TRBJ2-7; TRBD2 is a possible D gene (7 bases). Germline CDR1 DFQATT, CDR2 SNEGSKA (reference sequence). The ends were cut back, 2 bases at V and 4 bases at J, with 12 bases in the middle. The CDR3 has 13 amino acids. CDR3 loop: CSARPGGVYEQYF. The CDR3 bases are TGCAGTGCTAGACCGGGGGGCGTATACGAGCAGTACTTC.

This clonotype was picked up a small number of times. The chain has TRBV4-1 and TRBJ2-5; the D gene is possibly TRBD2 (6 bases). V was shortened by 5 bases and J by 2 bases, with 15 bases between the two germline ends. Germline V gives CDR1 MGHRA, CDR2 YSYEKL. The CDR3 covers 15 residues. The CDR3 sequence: CASSSHWGDQETQYF. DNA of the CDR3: TGCGCCAGCAGCTCCCATTGGGGGGATCAAGAGACCCAGTACTTC.

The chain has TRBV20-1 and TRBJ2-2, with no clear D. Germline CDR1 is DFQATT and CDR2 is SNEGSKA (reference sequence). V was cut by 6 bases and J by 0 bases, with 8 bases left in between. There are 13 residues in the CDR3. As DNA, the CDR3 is TGCAGTGCGCCGGTTGCGAACACCGGGGAGCTGTTTTTT. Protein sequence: CSAPVANTGELFF.

In DNA form, the CDR3 reads TGTGCCATCAGCAGCGGACAGGGACGCTCAACCTATGGCTACACCTTC. It is translated as CAISSGQGRSTYGYTF. The rearrangement links TRBV10-3 to TRBJ1-2, with TRBD1 matching 8 bases. The trim removed 6 bases at V and 4 bases at J, leaving 13 bases unmatched. The CDR3 is made up of 16 amino acids. CDR1 and CDR2 from the germline V gene are ENHRY and SYGVKD.

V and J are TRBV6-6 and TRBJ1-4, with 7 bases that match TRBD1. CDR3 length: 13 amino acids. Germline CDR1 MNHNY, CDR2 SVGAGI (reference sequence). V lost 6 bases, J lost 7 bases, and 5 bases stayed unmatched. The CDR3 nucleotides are TGTGCCAGCAGGGTCAGGGGGTTTGAAAAACTGTTTTTT. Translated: CASRVRGFEKLFF.

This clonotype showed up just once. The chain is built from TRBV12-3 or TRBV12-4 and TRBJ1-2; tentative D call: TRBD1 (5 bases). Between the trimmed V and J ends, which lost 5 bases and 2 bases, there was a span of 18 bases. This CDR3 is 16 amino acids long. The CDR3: CASSPGRGRINYGYTF. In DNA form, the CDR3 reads TGTGCCAGCAGTCCCGGTCGGGGCAGAATCAACTATGGCTACACCTTC.

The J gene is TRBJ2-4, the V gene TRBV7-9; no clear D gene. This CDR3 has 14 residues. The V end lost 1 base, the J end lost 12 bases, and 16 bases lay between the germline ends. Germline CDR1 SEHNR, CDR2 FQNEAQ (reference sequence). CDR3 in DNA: TGTGCCAGCAGCTTAGTCGGGCGAGGTCGCCATCAGTACTTC. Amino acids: CASSLVGRGRHQYF.

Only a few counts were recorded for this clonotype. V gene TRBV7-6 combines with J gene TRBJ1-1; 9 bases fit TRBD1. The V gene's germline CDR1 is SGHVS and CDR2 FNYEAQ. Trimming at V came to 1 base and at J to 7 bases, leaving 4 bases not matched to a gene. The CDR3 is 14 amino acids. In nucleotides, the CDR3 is TGTGCCAGCAGCTTAGTCTCGGGACAGGGTGAAGCTTTCTTT. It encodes CASSLVSGQGEAFF.